There are a few counts of the clone carrying this TCR beta chain. MiXCR, applied by TCRdb to the multiplex PCR reads, yields one record per CDR3 protein. The sample gives some 85,000 distinct CDR3 sequences, more than 25% of which show up once; over 8% is in the top ten. The sample originates from a study of breast tumors, draining lymph nodes, adjacent tissues. The lymph nodes were axillary draining lymph nodes from breast cancer patients. Trimming removed 2 bases from V and 4 bases from J, with 14 bases in between. Germline V CDR1 and CDR2: MGHRA, YSYEKL. CDR3 length equals 15 residues. This receptor was identified in a female donor with breast cancer. Some clones in this sample may be carry-over from other donors' samples. The chain couples TRBV4-1 to TRBJ1-1; possible D gene TRBD1, 5 bases. The source material was axillary lymph node tissue. CDR3 nucleotides: TGCGCCAGCAGCCAAATGTCGGCAGGGACCACTGAAGCTTTCTTT. It encodes CASSQMSAGTTEAFF.